The rows below give T cell receptor beta chains drawn from one sample of a study of T cell responses to AZD1222 COVID-19 vaccine. Some clones are missing from TCRdb's copy, which holds only in-frame ones; the method was immunoSEQ multiplex PCR. The sample records about 86,000 clones, roughly nine tenths being singletons. Material: peripheral blood, obtained on day 0 of AZD1222 vaccination. The receptors were sampled from an adult in good health. CDR3s include the opening cysteine and the closing phenylalanine or tryptophan.

v_call | cdr3_aa
TRBV27 | CASSLSRNSGNTIYF
TRBV27 | CASSLEGAYEQYF
TRBV28 | CASRYSTYEQYF
TRBV19 | CASSTTLGSESAYGYTF
TRBV19 | CASQTRTGPGAFF
TRBV19 | CASTADSGRNTIYF
TRBV24-1 | CATSALSGGDYNEQFF
TRBV6-2/TRBV6-3 | CASSQRGFDEQYF
TRBV7-9 | CASSSENRGRSPLHF
TRBV2 | CASSTRTGKQPQHF
TRBV18 | CASSFSGRGGTDTQYF
TRBV10-2 | CASSEELDTIYF
TRBV3-1/TRBV3-2 | CASHARGERNTIYF
TRBV19 | CATRLGPSHTDTQYF
TRBV6-5 | CASIIGVEQYF
TRBV4-1 | CASSQGGAGNNQPQHF
TRBV6-5 | CASSLGRKGSPLHF
TRBV3-1/TRBV3-2 | CASSQAGSYATNEKLFF
TRBV11-2 | CASSLARDTEAFF
TRBV2 | CASTSRGNTGELFF
TRBV5-1 | CASSMTATNEKLFF
TRBV3-1/TRBV3-2 | CASSRGDRANYGYTF
TRBV6-1 | CASSALTTGIGNTIYF
TRBV5-5 | CASSTRTGGTEAFF
TRBV14 | CASSQQGNTEAFF
TRBV29-1 | CSVAGTDSYEQYF
TRBV7-6 | CASSPTSGTISGANVLTF
TRBV7-9 | CASRRAGGDNEKLFF
TRBV5-1 | CASMPETYNEQFF
TRBV9 | CASGAPGRAFF
TRBV7-2 | CASRLSGYNQPQHF
TRBV7-9 | CASSLNDRGYTF
TRBV7-6 | CASSPMGGQAGNQPQHF
TRBV2 | CASSLRQGVQPQHF
TRBV6-5 | CASMGLNEKLFF
TRBV15 | CATSRETSAYEQYF
TRBV7-9 | CAVDNSYNSPLHF
TRBV6-4 | CASSEVAGANEQYF
TRBV2 | CASLVGGGYTEAFF
TRBV18 | CASSPPTGQGTEAFF
TRBV2 | CASTEQTGRINYEQYF
TRBV4-1 | CASSQDPGGSSYEQYF
TRBV19 | CASGTGVRGYTF
TRBV6-5 | CASTQTGGGTEAFF
TRBV5-1 | CASSYTLVAGHYEQYF
TRBV7-2 | CASSLLAGGVEDTQYF
TRBV6-4 | CASSDEGTDTQYF
TRBV5-1 | CASRQTGGTNEKLFF
TRBV4-2 | CASSQGSPTEAFF
TRBV3-1/TRBV3-2 | CASSQGTTTEAFF
TRBV24-1 | CATSEGSGGVAFF
TRBV9 | CASSLTQGKRTEAFF